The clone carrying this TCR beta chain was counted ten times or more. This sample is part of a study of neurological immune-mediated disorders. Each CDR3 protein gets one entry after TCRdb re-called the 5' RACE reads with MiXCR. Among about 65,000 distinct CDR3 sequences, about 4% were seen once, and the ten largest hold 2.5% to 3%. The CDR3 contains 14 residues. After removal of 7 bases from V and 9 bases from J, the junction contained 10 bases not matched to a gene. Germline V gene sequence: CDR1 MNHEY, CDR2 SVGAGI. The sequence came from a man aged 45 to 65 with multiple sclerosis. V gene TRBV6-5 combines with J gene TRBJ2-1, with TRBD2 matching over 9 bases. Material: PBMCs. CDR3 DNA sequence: TGTGCCAGCAAGCAGCGGGGGGTAATCGGTGAGCAGTTCTTC. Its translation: CASKQRGVIGEQFF.